This T cell receptor (beta chain) stems from a study of T cell responses to AZD1222 COVID-19 vaccine. Timing groups of about 4 and about 12 weeks for second doses were pooled. The table came from immunoSEQ multiplex PCR; TCRdb's copy has only in-frame clones and leaves some out. The sample includes roughly 180,000 clones, roughly 94% of them seen just once. Overall study results and limits: The CD4 TCRs associated with vaccination extended across spike and predominated at 160-218 and 743-854. After two AZD1222 doses, spike-specific TCR breadth and depth rose versus day 0.

As to this clone: Its specificity is not known.

The material sequenced was peripheral blood, taken 28 days after the second AZD1222 dose. The sequence was obtained from an adult who received the AZD1222 COVID-19 vaccine.

This chain's CDR3 is CASSQGLAGATLRSYEQYF. CDR3 bases: TGTGCCAGCAGCCAAGGACTAGCGGGAGCGACATTGCGGTCCTACGAGCAGTACTTC. J is TRBJ2-7 and V is TRBV3-1 (or the pseudogene TRBV3-2), with 12 bases aligning to TRBD2. Germline lookup yields CDR1 LGHDT and CDR2 YNNKEL (reference sequence). Trimming removed 1 base from V and 1 base from J; junction bases left unmatched: 11. This CDR3 region has 19 residues.